The present T cell receptor beta chain was sequenced within a study of T cell repertoires in cytomegalovirus infection. About the study: Evidence of both CMV infection and a matching HLA type came from public TCR beta signatures.

TCRdb reprocessed the reads with MiXCR, giving one entry per CDR3 protein. The sample carries tens of thousands of distinct CDR3 sequences, around 18% recorded once. This clonotype was detected ten times or more. What it binds is not known. CDR1 is MNHEY and CDR2 is SVGAGI in the germline V gene. Trimming removed 0 bases from V and 1 base from J; junction bases left unmatched: 2. The CDR3 is 15 residues long. The chain combines TRBV6-5 with TRBJ2-7, with 8 bases fitting TRBD1. The TCR comes from a human donor in good health (CMV status not recorded). Some clones in this sample may be carry-over from other donors' samples. Source: CD8+ T cells from cultured PBMCs, taken from culture after CMV antigen stimulation. The CDR3 here is CASSYSGTGSYEQYF. CDR3 coding DNA: TGTGCCAGCAGTTACTCCGGGACAGGTTCCTACGAGCAGTACTTC.